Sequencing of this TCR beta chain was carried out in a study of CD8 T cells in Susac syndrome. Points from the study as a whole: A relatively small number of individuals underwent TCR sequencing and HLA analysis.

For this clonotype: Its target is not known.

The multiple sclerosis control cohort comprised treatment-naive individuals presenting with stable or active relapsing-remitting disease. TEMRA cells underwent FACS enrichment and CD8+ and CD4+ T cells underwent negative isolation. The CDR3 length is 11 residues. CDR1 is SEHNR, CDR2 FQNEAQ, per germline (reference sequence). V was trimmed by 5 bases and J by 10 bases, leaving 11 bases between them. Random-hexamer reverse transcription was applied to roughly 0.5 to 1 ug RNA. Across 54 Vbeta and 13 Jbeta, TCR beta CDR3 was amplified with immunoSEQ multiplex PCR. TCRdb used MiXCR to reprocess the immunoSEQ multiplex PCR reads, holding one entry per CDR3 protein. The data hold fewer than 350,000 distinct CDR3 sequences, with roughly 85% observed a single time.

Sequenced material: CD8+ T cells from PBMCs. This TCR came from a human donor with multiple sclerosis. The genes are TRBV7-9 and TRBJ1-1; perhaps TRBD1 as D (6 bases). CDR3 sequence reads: CASSGTGLAFF. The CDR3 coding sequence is TGTGCCAGCAGCGGAACAGGGTTAGCTTTCTTT.